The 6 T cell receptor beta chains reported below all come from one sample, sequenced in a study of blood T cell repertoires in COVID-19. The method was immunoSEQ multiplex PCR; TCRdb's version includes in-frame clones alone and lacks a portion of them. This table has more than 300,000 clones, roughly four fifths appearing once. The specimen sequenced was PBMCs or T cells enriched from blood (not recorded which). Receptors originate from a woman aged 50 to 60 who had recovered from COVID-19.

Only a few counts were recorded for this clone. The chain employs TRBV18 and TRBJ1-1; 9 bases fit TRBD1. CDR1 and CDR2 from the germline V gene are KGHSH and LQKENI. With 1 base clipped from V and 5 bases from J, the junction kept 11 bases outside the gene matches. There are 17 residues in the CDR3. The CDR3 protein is CASSPLPTTGGRTEAFF. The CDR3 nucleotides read TGTGCCAGCTCACCACTACCGACGACAGGGGGAAGAACTGAAGCTTTCTTT.

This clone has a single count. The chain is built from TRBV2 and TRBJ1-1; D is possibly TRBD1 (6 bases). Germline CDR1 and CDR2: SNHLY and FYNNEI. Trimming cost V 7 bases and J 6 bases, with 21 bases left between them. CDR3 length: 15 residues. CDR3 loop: CASNPSGGTGAEAFF. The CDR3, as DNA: TGTGCCAGCAATCCCAGCGGGGGCACAGGAGCTGAAGCTTTCTTT.

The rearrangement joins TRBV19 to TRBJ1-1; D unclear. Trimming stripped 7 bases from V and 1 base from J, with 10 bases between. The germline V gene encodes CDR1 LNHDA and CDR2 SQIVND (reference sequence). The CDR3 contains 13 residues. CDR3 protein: CASTPGGNTEAFF. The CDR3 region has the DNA TGTGCCAGTACCCCTGGAGGGAACACTGAAGCTTTCTTT.

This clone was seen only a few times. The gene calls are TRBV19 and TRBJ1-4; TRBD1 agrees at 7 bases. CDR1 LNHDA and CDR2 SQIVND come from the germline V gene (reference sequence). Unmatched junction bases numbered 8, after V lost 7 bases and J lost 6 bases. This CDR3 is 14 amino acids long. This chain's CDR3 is CASTFTGVDEKLFF. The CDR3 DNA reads TGTGCCAGTACTTTTACAGGGGTGGATGAAAAACTGTTTTTT.

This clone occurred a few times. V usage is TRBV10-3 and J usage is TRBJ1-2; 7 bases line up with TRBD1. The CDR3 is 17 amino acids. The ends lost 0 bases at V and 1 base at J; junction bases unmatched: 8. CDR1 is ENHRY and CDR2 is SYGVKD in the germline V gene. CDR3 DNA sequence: TGTGCCATCAGTGAGTCTGAGACAGGGATTAGTAACTATGGCTACACCTTC. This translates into CAISESETGISNYGYTF.

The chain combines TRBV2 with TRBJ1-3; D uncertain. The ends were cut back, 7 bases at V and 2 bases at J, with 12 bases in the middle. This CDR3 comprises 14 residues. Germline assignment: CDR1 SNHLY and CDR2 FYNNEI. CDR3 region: CASTDPGTGNTIYF. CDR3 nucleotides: TGTGCCAGCACCGACCCCGGGACTGGAAACACCATATATTTT.